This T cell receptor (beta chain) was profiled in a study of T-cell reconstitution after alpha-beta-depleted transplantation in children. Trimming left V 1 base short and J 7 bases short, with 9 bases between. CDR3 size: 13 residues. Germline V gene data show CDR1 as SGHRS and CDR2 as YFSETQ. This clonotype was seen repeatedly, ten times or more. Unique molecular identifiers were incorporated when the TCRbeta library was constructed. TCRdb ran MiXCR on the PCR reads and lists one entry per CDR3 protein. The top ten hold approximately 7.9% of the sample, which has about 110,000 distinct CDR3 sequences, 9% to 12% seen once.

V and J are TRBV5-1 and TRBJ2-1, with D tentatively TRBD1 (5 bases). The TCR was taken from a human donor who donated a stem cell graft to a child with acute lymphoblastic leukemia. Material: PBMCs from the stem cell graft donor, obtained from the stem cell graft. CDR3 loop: CASSLTRVNEQFF. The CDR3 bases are TGCGCCAGCAGCTTGACCAGGGTGAATGAGCAGTTCTTC.